This T cell receptor (beta chain) was identified during a study of cytomegalovirus exposure and HLA in healthy donors. Notes on the study in general: A later analysis showed that HLA-associated TCR beta chains had undergone more clonal expansion than equally common others. In an earlier analysis, about 87% or about 30%: the productive usage of most TCR beta V segments. TCR beta chains numbering approximately 150 were designated cytomegalovirus-associated.

A multiplex PCR was run with 60 Vbeta primers and 13 Jbeta primers. Source study methods: About 9.9 million shared chains were among around 80 million unique TCR beta chains counted in a later analysis. Clones were read by immunoSEQ multiplex PCR, and TCRdb kept only the in-frame ones, dropping some. The V and J calls and clone size were taken over from that table, and D and trimming were inferred from the DNA. The sample carries some 110,000 clones, 78% recorded once. This clone was seen just once. What it recognizes is unknown. V shed 3 bases, J shed 10 bases, and the junction held 7 bases outside the gene matches. Germline lookup yields CDR1 MNHNS and CDR2 SASEGT. The CDR3 sequence is 15 residues long.

Sample: PBMCs. V usage is TRBV6-1 and J usage is TRBJ2-1, with 12 bases lining up with TRBD2. The source of this sequence is a male donor in good health and CMV-seronegative. The CDR3 DNA sequence: TGTGCCAGCAGTGATAGACTAGCGGGAGCGGACGAGCAGTTCTTC. This gives the protein CASSDRLAGADEQFF.